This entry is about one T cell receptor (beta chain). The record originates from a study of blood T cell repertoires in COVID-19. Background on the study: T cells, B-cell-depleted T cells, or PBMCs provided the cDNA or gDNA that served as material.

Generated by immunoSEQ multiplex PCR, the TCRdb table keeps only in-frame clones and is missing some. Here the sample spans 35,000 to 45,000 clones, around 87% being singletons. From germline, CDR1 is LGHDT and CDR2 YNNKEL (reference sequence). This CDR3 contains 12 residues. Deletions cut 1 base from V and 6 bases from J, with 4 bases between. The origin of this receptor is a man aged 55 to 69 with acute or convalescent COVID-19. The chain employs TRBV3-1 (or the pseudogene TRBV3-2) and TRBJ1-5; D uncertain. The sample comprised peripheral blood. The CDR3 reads CASSQGSQPQHF. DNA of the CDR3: TGTGCCAGCAGCCAAGGGAGTCAGCCCCAGCATTTT.